Shown below are 10 T cell receptor beta chains from a single sample sequenced in a study of T cells in lung cancer brain metastases. Data came from immunoSEQ multiplex PCR; TCRdb stores just in-frame clones and leaves some out. Among 4,800 or so clones, 70% to 90% were seen once, and the ten largest hold approximately 2.4%. Sequenced sample: tumor tissue from the primary lung tumor. All receptors derive from a man in his fifties with non-small cell lung cancer.

J is TRBJ1-3 and V is TRBV5-1; D gene uncertain. Looked up from germline, CDR1 is SGHRS and CDR2 is YFSETQ. The V gene lost 0 bases and the J gene lost 0 bases, with 4 bases spanning the gap. The CDR3 extends over 14 amino acids. In DNA form, the CDR3 reads TGCGCCAGCAGCTTGGACGGCTCTGGAAACACCATATATTTT. Protein product: CASSLDGSGNTIYF.

The chain joins TRBV19 to TRBJ2-1, with 11 bases fitting TRBD2. V gave up 5 bases and J gave up 3 bases; unmatched junction bases: 3. The germline gives CDR1 LNHDA, CDR2 SQIVND (reference sequence). The CDR3 has 15 residues. The CDR3 DNA is TGTGCCAGTAGTGCGACTAGCGGGGACTACAATGAGCAGTTCTTC. Its protein is CASSATSGDYNEQFF.

This clone was observed once. The chain has TRBV6-5 and TRBJ2-2; either TRBD1 or TRBD2 may supply D (5 bases each). The CDR3 runs to 14 residues. Germline V gives CDR1 MNHEY, CDR2 SVGAGI. V dropped 5 bases and J dropped 3 bases, with 10 bases sitting between them. CDR3 nucleotide sequence: TGTGCCAGCAGTAGGGACGGGGACACCGGGGAGCTGTTTTTT. Amino acid sequence: CASSRDGDTGELFF.

The gene calls are TRBV11-3 and TRBJ2-2; tentative D call: TRBD1 (6 bases). Trimming left V 7 bases short and J 6 bases short, with 15 bases between. The CDR3 has 14 amino acids. Germline-derived CDR1 and CDR2 are SGHNT and YENEEA. The CDR3 nucleotides are TGTGCCAGCACTCAGGGGTCGTTCGCCGGGGAGCTGTTTTTT. Translating gives CASTQGSFAGELFF.

The chain has TRBV7-7 and TRBJ2-5, with 9 bases identical to TRBD1. CDR1 and CDR2 from the germline V gene are SSHAT and FNYEAQ (reference sequence). V lost 5 bases to trimming and J lost 5 bases; unmatched junction nucleotides: 3. CDR3 size: 13 residues. Here the CDR3 DNA reads TGTGCCAGCAGCCGGGACAGGGTCGAGACCCAGTACTTC. This sequence encodes CASSRDRVETQYF.

The rearrangement links TRBV5-1 to TRBJ2-1; D might be TRBD2 (6 bases). V lost 0 bases and J lost 6, with 16 bases in between. CDR3 size: 16 residues. Germline V lookup: CDR1 SGHRS, CDR2 YFSETQ. The CDR3 DNA reads TGCGCCAGCAGCTTGGAACCTGGCCGGGGGTCCAATGAGCAGTTCTTC. The encoded protein is CASSLEPGRGSNEQFF.

V usage is TRBV6-1 and J usage is TRBJ1-2, with D tentatively TRBD1 (5 bases). Trimming took 4 bases from V and 2 from J, leaving 5 bases between them. The CDR3 totals 12 residues. From germline, CDR1 is MNHNS and CDR2 SASEGT. CDR3 sequence reads: CASSAGNYGYTF. The CDR3 DNA follows: TGTGCCAGCAGTGCAGGGAACTATGGCTACACCTTC.

The genes are TRBV7-8 and TRBJ2-5; 10 nucleotides match TRBD2. CDR1 and CDR2 (germline): SGHVS, FQNEAQ. Losses at the gene ends were 5 bases for V and 4 bases for J; bases not matched to a gene: 10. This CDR3 contains 16 residues. CDR3: CASSNLAGVLIETQYF. The CDR3, as DNA: TGTGCCAGCAGCAACCTAGCGGGGGTTTTGATAGAGACCCAGTACTTC. Using reference TRBV7-8 and TRBJ2-5 for the parts outside the CDR3, the full variable domain is GAGVSQSPRYKVAKRGQDVALRCDPISGHVSLFWYQQALGQGPEFLTYFQNEAQLDKSGLPSDRFFAERPEGSVSTLKIQRTQQEDSAVYLCASSNLAGVLIETQYFGPGTRLLVL.

This chain's CDR3 is CSAASEGYTF. The CDR3 bases are TGCAGTGCGGCTTCAGAAGGCTACACCTTC. The genes are TRBV20-1 and TRBJ1-2; D is unclear. This CDR3 contains 10 residues. Germline loops: CDR1 DFQATT, CDR2 SNEGSKA (reference sequence). With 6 bases removed from V and 8 bases from J, the gap between germline ends came to 10 bases.

The chain couples TRBV5-1 to TRBJ2-1; 10 nucleotides match TRBD2. Germline CDR1 reads SGHRS; CDR2 reads YFSETQ. CDR3 length: 14 residues. V lost 5 bases, J lost 2 bases, and 1 base stayed unmatched. CDR3 region: CASRTSGTYNEQFF. CDR3 in DNA: TGCGCCAGCAGAACTAGCGGGACCTACAATGAGCAGTTCTTC. Complete variable domain (other parts from reference TRBV5-1 and TRBJ2-1): KAGVTQTPRYLIKTRGQQVTLSCSPISGHRSVSWYQQTPGQGLQFLFEYFSETQRNKGNFPGRFSGRQFSNSRSEMNVSTLELGDSALYLCASRTSGTYNEQFFGPGTRLTVL.